One and the same sample provided the 32 T cell receptor beta chains below, sequenced in a study of cytomegalovirus exposure and HLA in healthy donors. Produced via immunoSEQ multiplex PCR; TCRdb's table is partial and in-frame only. Of 35,000 to 40,000 clones listed, roughly 91% were seen once; the top ten hold about 3.1%. The sequenced sample consisted of PBMCs. These receptors all stem from a man aged 18-30 years in good health and CMV-seronegative.

The V call is TRBV27, the J call TRBJ1-2, with D possibly matching TRBD1 (5 bases). V gave up 8 bases and J gave up 6 bases, with 10 bases separating them. Per germline, CDR1 MNHEY and CDR2 SMNVEV (reference sequence). The CDR3 has 11 residues. Written as DNA, the CDR3 is TGTGCCAGCCAGGGCCAGGATGGCTACACCTTC. This translates into CASQGQDGYTF.

The chain is built from TRBV25-1 and TRBJ1-4; D is possibly TRBD1 (6 bases). CDR3 length equals 13 residues. Germline V CDR1 and CDR2: MGHDK, SYGVNS. V was cut by 7 bases and J by 8 bases, with 14 bases left in between. The CDR3 spells CASKGGGLEKLFF. Written as DNA, the CDR3 is TGTGCCAGCAAGGGGGGGGGTCTGGAAAAACTGTTTTTT. Full variable domain (missing parts from reference TRBV25-1 and TRBJ1-4): EADIYQTPRYLVIGTGKKITLECSQTMGHDKMYWYQQDPGMELHLIHYSYGVNSTEKGDLSSESTVSRIRTEHFPLTLESARPSHTSQYLCASKGGGLEKLFFGSGTQLSVL.

The chain is built from TRBV5-1 and TRBJ2-2; 7 bases agree with TRBD1. The trim removed 5 bases at V and 3 bases at J, leaving 7 bases unmatched. Germline V gene lookup returns CDR1 SGHRS and CDR2 YFSETQ. The CDR3 is 15 amino acids. The CDR3 is CASRRDSHYTGELFF. Here the CDR3 DNA reads TGCGCCAGCAGACGGGACAGTCACTACACCGGGGAGCTGTTTTTT.

This chain uses TRBV27 with TRBJ1-1, with 7 bases that match TRBD1. Unmatched junction bases numbered 8, after V lost 4 bases and J lost 0 bases. The CDR3 totals 16 residues. Germline values: CDR1 MNHEY, CDR2 SMNVEV (reference sequence). The CDR3: CASSSLGQNMNTEAFF. CDR3 nucleotide sequence: TGTGCCAGCAGTTCCCTGGGACAGAACATGAACACTGAAGCTTTCTTT.

The chain has TRBV19 and TRBJ1-6; D possibly corresponds to TRBD1 (6 bases). Trimming removed 5 bases from V and 0 bases from J, with 14 bases in between. Germline-derived CDR1 and CDR2 are LNHDA and SQIVND (reference sequence). CDR3 length: 17 amino acids. Written as DNA, the CDR3 is TGTGCCAGTAGTGTGAGGCAGGGGAGCTCCTATAATTCACCCCTCCACTTT. The encoded protein is CASSVRQGSSYNSPLHF.

This rearrangement joins TRBV19 to TRBJ1-5, with D perhaps matching TRBD1 (5 bases). V was clipped by 7 bases and J by 1 base, with 14 bases between them. From germline, CDR1 is LNHDA and CDR2 SQIVND (reference sequence). The CDR3 has 15 residues. CDR3 DNA: TGTGCCAGTACCTCGGGGGAGGGGAGCAATCAGCCCCAGCATTTT. Translating gives CASTSGEGSNQPQHF.

The chain joins TRBV6-5 to TRBJ2-7; 9 bases are a match to TRBD2. Germline CDR1 reads MNHEY; CDR2 reads SVGAGI. The CDR3 runs 15 residues. The V segment lost 2 bases and the J segment 3 bases; nucleotides outside the gene matches: 5. The CDR3 DNA is TGTGCCAGCAGTTACACGACTAGCGGATACTACGAGCAGTACTTC. This sequence encodes CASSYTTSGYYEQYF.

The chain carries TRBV5-6 and TRBJ2-1; D might be TRBD2 (5 bases). Germline lookup yields CDR1 SGHDT and CDR2 YYEEEE. The CDR3 spans 15 residues. V shed 2 bases and J shed 6 bases, with 15 bases lying between them. The CDR3 DNA sequence: TGTGCCAGCAGCTTCGGAACTAGTGGGATCAATGAGCAGTTCTTC. It is translated as CASSFGTSGINEQFF.

The chain uses TRBV7-9 and TRBJ1-3; D unclear. Trimming removed 1 base at V and 0 bases at J, with 10 bases between. Germline assignment: CDR1 SEHNR and CDR2 FQNEAQ (reference sequence). This CDR3 has 16 amino acids. CDR3 protein: CASSLGGSNSGNTIYF. In DNA form, the CDR3 reads TGTGCCAGCAGCTTAGGCGGCAGCAACTCTGGAAACACCATATATTTT.

This rearrangement joins TRBV9 to TRBJ2-2; 7 bases align to TRBD2. This CDR3 contains 15 residues. Trimming at V came to 1 base and at J to 2 bases, leaving 2 bases not matched to a gene. Germline CDR1 reads SGDLS; CDR2 reads YYNGEE. CDR3 in amino acids: CASSVRGDNTGELFF. The CDR3 region has the DNA TGTGCCAGCAGCGTACGGGGGGATAACACCGGGGAGCTGTTTTTT.

CDR3 sequence: CASSLGGMNTEAFF. The CDR3 nucleotides are TGTGCCAGCAGCCTTGGGGGGATGAACACTGAAGCTTTCTTT. The chain joins TRBV5-6 to TRBJ1-1; possible D gene TRBD1, 5 bases. Germline V gives CDR1 SGHDT, CDR2 YYEEEE. Trimming took 4 bases from V and 0 from J, leaving 10 bases between them. The CDR3 has 14 residues.

This chain links TRBV28 with TRBJ1-2; D gene unclear. Deletions cut 1 base from V and 8 bases from J, with 17 bases between. This CDR3 has 15 amino acids. CDR1 MDHEN and CDR2 SYDVKM come from the germline V gene. The CDR3 reads CASSLSGLRGKGYTF. The DNA of the CDR3 is TGTGCCAGCAGTTTATCTGGATTGCGGGGTAAAGGCTACACCTTC.

The genes are TRBV6-5 and TRBJ2-7, with D tentatively TRBD2 (5 bases). The CDR3 is 14 amino acids. Trimming stripped 0 bases from V and 3 bases from J, with 9 bases between. CDR1 MNHEY and CDR2 SVGAGI come from the germline V gene. The CDR3 sequence is CASSYSFGNYEQYF. Here the CDR3 DNA reads TGTGCCAGCAGTTACTCGTTCGGGAACTACGAGCAGTACTTC.

This clone was observed a single time. The V call is TRBV27, the J call TRBJ2-7; D is possibly TRBD2 (6 bases). The CDR3 extends over 15 amino acids. V lost 0 bases and J 7 bases, leaving 16 bases between the germline ends. Germline CDR1 and CDR2: MNHEY and SMNVEV (reference sequence). CDR3 coding DNA: TGTGCCAGCAGTTTATCAAGCGCGGGGTCTGGGGAGCAGTACTTC. Protein sequence: CASSLSSAGSGEQYF.

With respect to this clone: Other nucleotide sequences from this sample produce the same CDR3. The rearrangement joins TRBV20-1 to TRBJ1-2; 11 nucleotides agree with TRBD1. Germline assignment: CDR1 DFQATT and CDR2 SNEGSKA (reference sequence). The CDR3 totals 11 residues. The junction had 2 bases not matched to a gene; V was cut back by 6 bases and J by 8 bases. The CDR3 DNA follows: TGCAGTGCGGGGACAGGGGGAGGCTACACCTTC. Its protein is CSAGTGGGYTF.

This chain links TRBV19 with TRBJ2-7; possibly TRBD2 for D (6 bases). CDR1 is LNHDA and CDR2 is SQIVND in the germline V gene (reference sequence). Trimming shortened V by 4 bases and J by 4 bases, and 11 bases separated the two germline ends. The CDR3 is 13 amino acids. The CDR3 loop is CASSTLGGYEQYF. The CDR3 bases are TGTGCCAGTAGTACCCTGGGGGGATACGAGCAGTACTTC.

The rearrangement links TRBV2 to TRBJ1-3; D gene uncertain. Germline CDR1 and CDR2: SNHLY and FYNNEI. The CDR3 runs to 15 residues. V was trimmed by 7 bases and J by 2 bases, leaving 15 bases between them. The CDR3 DNA follows: TGTGCCAGCAAGAGGGAGTACCGTACTGGAAACACCATATATTTT. This encodes CASKREYRTGNTIYF.

The gene calls are TRBV9 and TRBJ2-1, with TRBD2 matching over 10 bases. Germline assignment: CDR1 SGDLS and CDR2 YYNGEE. CDR3 length: 16 residues. Trimming removed 1 base from V and 2 bases from J; junction bases left unmatched: 3. The CDR3 protein is CASSVLAGVAYNEQFF. The CDR3 DNA is TGTGCCAGCAGCGTACTAGCGGGAGTGGCCTACAATGAGCAGTTCTTC.

The chain joins TRBV29-1 to TRBJ2-1; D not certain. V was trimmed by 1 base and J by 7 bases, leaving 2 bases between them. The CDR3 consists of 10 residues. The germline V gene has CDR1 SQVTM and CDR2 ANQGSEA. The CDR3 DNA follows: TGCAGCGTTGAAGTAAATGAGCAGTTCTTC. Its translation is CSVEVNEQFF.

This rearrangement joins TRBV29-1 to TRBJ2-3, with 9 nucleotides matching TRBD2. This CDR3 is built from 15 residues. V shed 2 bases, J shed 4 bases, and the junction held 7 bases outside the gene matches. Germline loops: CDR1 SQVTM, CDR2 ANQGSEA. The CDR3 DNA follows: TGCAGCGTTGAATATATAGCGGGAGCCGCAGATACGCAGTATTTT. This sequence encodes CSVEYIAGAADTQYF.

The rearrangement links TRBV11-2 to TRBJ1-6; weak D call: TRBD1 (6 bases). Trimming left V 3 bases short and J 5 bases short, with 14 bases between. CDR1 is SGHAT and CDR2 is FQNNGV in the germline V gene. The CDR3 extends over 16 amino acids. The CDR3 sequence: CASSFFRGLNNSPLHF. As DNA, the CDR3 is TGTGCCAGCAGCTTTTTCAGGGGCCTAAATAATTCACCCCTCCACTTT.

The chain couples TRBV30 to TRBJ2-1; TRBD2 matches 11 bases. Germline trimming cut 2 bases from V and 9 bases from J; bases unmatched to any gene: 6. Germline values: CDR1 GTSNPN, CDR2 SVGIG (reference sequence). The CDR3 runs 14 residues. CDR3 in amino acids: CAWSSTSGEGEQFF. Here the CDR3 DNA reads TGTGCCTGGAGTTCGACTAGCGGGGAGGGTGAGCAGTTCTTC.

The gene calls are TRBV6-1 and TRBJ1-3; tentative D call: TRBD1 (5 bases). The CDR3 loop spans 14 amino acids. V lost 3 bases, J lost 1 base, and 7 bases lay in between. Germline V gene sequence: CDR1 MNHNS, CDR2 SASEGT. The CDR3 DNA follows: TGTGCCAGCAGTGAGACAGAATCTGGAAACACCATATATTTT. Its protein is CASSETESGNTIYF.

The chain is built from TRBV2 and TRBJ1-4; D may be TRBD1 (6 bases). The germline CDR1 and CDR2 sequences are SNHLY and FYNNEI. The CDR3 totals 15 residues. Trimming removed 2 bases from V and 6 bases from J, with 13 bases in between. This chain's CDR3 is CASSEIRGWDEKLFF. DNA for the CDR3: TGTGCCAGCAGTGAAATCAGGGGTTGGGATGAAAAACTGTTTTTT.

The chain uses TRBV4-2 and TRBJ1-4, with D maybe TRBD1 (6 bases). Germline loops: CDR1 LGHNA, CDR2 YNFKEQ. The CDR3 totals 15 residues. V was cut by 3 bases and J by 3 bases, with 11 bases left in between. CDR3 residues: CASSQPGASNEKLFF. CDR3 in DNA: TGTGCCAGCAGCCAGCCAGGGGCGTCTAATGAAAAACTGTTTTTT.

J is TRBJ1-5 and V is TRBV6-6; D remains ambiguous. The germline gives CDR1 MNHNY, CDR2 SVGAGI (reference sequence). The CDR3 length is 12 residues. V lost 6 bases, J lost 7 bases, and 10 bases lay in between. CDR3 amino acids: CASSQEVQPQHF. In DNA, the CDR3 is TGTGCCAGCAGCCAAGAGGTCCAGCCCCAGCATTTT.

The CDR3, as DNA: TGCAGCGTTGCTCTAGCGGGGGCTACAGATACGCAGTATTTT. Amino acid sequence: CSVALAGATDTQYF. This chain connects TRBV29-1 to TRBJ2-3, with 10 bases identical to TRBD2. V shed 4 bases, J shed 3 bases, and the junction held 4 bases outside the gene matches. The CDR3 is 14 amino acids. Germline V gene lookup returns CDR1 SQVTM and CDR2 ANQGSEA.

The gene calls are TRBV6-5 and TRBJ1-1, with 7 bases lining up with TRBD1. The CDR3 runs 14 residues. V was pared by 4 bases and J by 1 base, with 3 bases of the junction left unmatched. In germline, CDR1 is MNHEY, CDR2 SVGAGI. CDR3 DNA sequence: TGTGCCAGCAGTTTGGGGACAGCGAACACTGAAGCTTTCTTT. As protein: CASSLGTANTEAFF.

The rearrangement uses TRBV5-6 and TRBJ2-1; D is perhaps TRBD1 (6 bases). Germline V gives CDR1 SGHDT, CDR2 YYEEEE. The CDR3 is 18 residues long. V was trimmed by 0 bases and J by 2 bases, leaving 18 bases between them. DNA of the CDR3: TGTGCCAGCAGCTTGGAAATAGGGCAAGGGGGTGCCTACAATGAGCAGTTCTTC. It is translated as CASSLEIGQGGAYNEQFF.

The chain combines TRBV9 with TRBJ1-1; the D is unclear. Germline V gene data show CDR1 as SGDLS and CDR2 as YYNGEE. This CDR3 is built from 13 residues. Trimming took 0 bases from V and 3 from J, leaving 6 bases between them. This chain's CDR3 is CASSVAMYTEAFF. For the CDR3, the DNA is TGTGCCAGCAGCGTAGCCATGTACACTGAAGCTTTCTTT.

This chain uses TRBV10-2 with TRBJ1-2, with D possibly TRBD1 on 5 matching bases. Deletions cut 4 bases from V and 8 bases from J, with 14 bases between. Looked up from germline, CDR1 is WSHSY and CDR2 is SAAADI. CDR3 length: 13 amino acids. CDR3 nucleotide sequence: TGCGCCAGCAGTGTGCAAGGGGTTGGGGGCTACACCTTC. This gives the protein CASSVQGVGGYTF.

This chain uses TRBV28 with TRBJ2-3; the match to TRBD2 covers 12 bases. V lost 5 bases to trimming and J lost 3 bases; unmatched junction nucleotides: 15. The CDR3 is made up of 19 amino acids. Germline-derived CDR1 and CDR2 are MDHEN and SYDVKM. The CDR3 DNA is TGTGCCAGCAGTCCCCTTACGTCTTGGACTAGCGGGAAGACAGATACGCAGTATTTT. Protein: CASSPLTSWTSGKTDTQYF.